The 27 T cell receptor beta chains below come from one sample, sequenced in a study of cytomegalovirus exposure and HLA in healthy donors. A multiplex PCR was run with 60 Vbeta primers and 13 Jbeta primers. This table comes from immunoSEQ multiplex PCR, and its TCRdb copy is limited to in-frame clones, with some not included. The sample carries roughly 100,000 clones, roughly 80% recorded once. Sequenced sample: PBMCs. The receptors were gathered from a male donor in good health and CMV-seropositive.

V and J are TRBV11-2 and TRBJ1-6; 7 bases are shared with TRBD1. The J segment lost 9 bases and the V segment lost 5 bases, leaving 16 bases of the junction unmatched. The CDR3 has 17 amino acids. Germline CDR1 reads SGHAT; CDR2 reads FQNNGV. DNA of the CDR3: TGTGCCAGCAGCCGGGGACGTTCGAGGGGGCGAAGTTCACCCCTCCACTTT. Translation: CASSRGRSRGRSSPLHF.

The rearrangement links TRBV29-1 to TRBJ2-5; D unresolved. The CDR3 extends over 13 amino acids. Germline assignment: CDR1 SQVTM and CDR2 ANQGSEA. V was clipped by 5 bases and J by 0 bases, with 10 bases between them. The CDR3 is CSVRRSNQETQYF. The DNA for the CDR3 is TGCAGCGTTCGGCGGAGCAACCAAGAGACCCAGTACTTC.

In its sample, this clone was seen once. The V and J genes are TRBV27 and TRBJ1-6; D remains ambiguous. Per the germline V gene, CDR1 is MNHEY and CDR2 is SMNVEV (reference sequence). The CDR3 extends over 14 amino acids. Trimming shortened V by 6 bases and J by 0 bases, and 6 bases separated the two germline ends. For the CDR3, the DNA is TGTGCCAGCAGGACGGGCTCCTATAATTCACCCCTCCACTTT. Encoded protein: CASRTGSYNSPLHF.

The CDR3 sequence is CASSVGGRAGEQYF. The CDR3 DNA reads as TGTGCCAGCAGCGTTGGCGGGAGGGCCGGTGAGCAGTACTTC. The chain uses TRBV9 and TRBJ2-7; 9 bases map to TRBD2. Germline assignment: CDR1 SGDLS and CDR2 YYNGEE. The length of the CDR3 is 14 residues. J lost 7 bases, V lost 2 bases, and 7 bases had no gene match.

For this clone: Other DNA sequences in the sample encode the same CDR3. The J gene is TRBJ2-1, the V gene TRBV29-1, with D possibly TRBD2 on 6 matching bases. Germline lookup yields CDR1 SQVTM and CDR2 ANQGSEA. The CDR3 totals 19 residues. Trimming shortened V by 1 base and J by 0 bases, and 22 bases separated the two germline ends. The CDR3 loop is CSVEVFGGSGRVSYNEQFF. CDR3 in DNA: TGCAGCGTTGAAGTCTTCGGGGGTAGCGGAAGGGTCTCCTACAATGAGCAGTTCTTC.

This chain links TRBV6-6 with TRBJ1-1; D gene ambiguous. The V gene's germline CDR1 is MNHNY and CDR2 SVGAGI (reference sequence). This CDR3 region has 13 residues. V was shortened by 4 bases and J by 3 bases, with 9 bases between the two germline ends. The DNA for the CDR3 is TGTGCCAGCAGTTGGGAGTCGTACACTGAAGCTTTCTTT. Its translation: CASSWESYTEAFF.

The count of this clone is one. V usage is TRBV10-3 and J usage is TRBJ2-7; 9 bases line up with TRBD1. Germline V gene sequence: CDR1 ENHRY, CDR2 SYGVKD. The CDR3 runs to 13 residues. Unmatched junction bases numbered 6, after V lost 10 bases and J lost 2 bases. The DNA of the CDR3 is TGTGCCACGGGACAGGGTATAACCTACGAGCAGTACTTC. It encodes CATGQGITYEQYF.

This clone came up a few times. This chain connects TRBV28 to TRBJ2-7; possibly TRBD1 for D (5 bases). The CDR3 sequence is 14 residues long. V was pared by 5 bases and J by 4 bases, with 15 bases between. The germline CDR1 and CDR2 sequences are MDHEN and SYDVKM. The CDR3 nucleotides are TGTGCCAGCAGTGACCGGCAGGGTGTTTACGAGCAGTACTTC. Residues: CASSDRQGVYEQYF.

The chain joins TRBV7-2 to TRBJ1-3, with TRBD1 identical over 9 bases. Germline V CDR1 and CDR2: SGHTA, FQGNSA. V was pared by 5 bases and J by 3 bases, with 8 bases of the junction left unmatched. This CDR3 comprises 16 residues. This CDR3 reads CASSTQGAQIGNTIYF. CDR3 DNA: TGTGCCAGCAGCACACAGGGGGCGCAAATTGGAAACACCATATATTTT.

The rearrangement joins TRBV7-2 to TRBJ1-1; 7 bases are a match to TRBD1. Germline lookup yields CDR1 SGHTA and CDR2 FQGNSA. The CDR3 consists of 16 residues. Trimming took 6 bases from V and 5 from J; bases not matched to a gene: 15. This CDR3 is CASSYKVPGGGTEAFF. The CDR3 DNA follows: TGTGCCAGCAGTTACAAAGTACCAGGGGGAGGTACTGAAGCTTTCTTT.

The CDR3 sequence is CAWSVPWTGANYGYTF. The DNA for the CDR3 is TGTGCCTGGAGTGTACCTTGGACAGGGGCTAACTATGGCTACACCTTC. The V and J genes are TRBV30 and TRBJ1-2; 9 nucleotides line up with TRBD1. The V and J ends lost 0 bases and 0 bases, in that order; junction bases with no gene match: 5. CDR1 is GTSNPN, CDR2 SVGIG, per germline (reference sequence). The CDR3 is made up of 16 amino acids.

This clone came up a few times. This CDR3 is CASSYAGGGLTEAFF. The CDR3 coding sequence is TGTGCCAGCAGTTACGCCGGCGGGGGCCTTACTGAAGCTTTCTTT. The V call is TRBV6-5, the J call TRBJ1-1, with TRBD1 as a possible D gene (6 bases). The V and J ends lost 2 bases and 5 bases respectively, with 15 bases between them. Germline V CDR1 and CDR2: MNHEY, SVGAGI. The CDR3 covers 15 residues.

The chain carries TRBV14 and TRBJ2-3, with D possibly TRBD1 on 6 matching bases. This CDR3 has 15 residues. Germline values: CDR1 SGHDN, CDR2 FVKESK. The ends were cut back, 1 base at V and 6 bases at J, with 14 bases in the middle. CDR3 in amino acids: CASSQAITGYDTQYF. The CDR3 region has the DNA TGTGCCAGCAGCCAAGCCATCACAGGGTACGATACGCAGTATTTT.

The V and J genes are TRBV18 and TRBJ2-7; TRBD2 might be the D (5 bases). Trimming left V 3 bases short and J 4 bases short, with 10 bases between. Germline V gene sequence: CDR1 KGHSH, CDR2 LQKENI. The CDR3 runs 13 residues. DNA for the CDR3: TGTGCCAGCTCACCTCCTACTAGGTACGAGCAGTACTTC. This translates into CASSPPTRYEQYF.

This chain joins TRBV7-2 and TRBJ2-5; D not certain. The end of the DNA aligns better with TRBJ2-7, so the J call may be wrong. Germline assignment: CDR1 SGHTA and CDR2 FQGNSA. The CDR3 consists of 14 residues. CDR3 sequence (DNA): TGTGCCAGCAGCTCCGACGGGTGGTCCTACGAGCAGTACTTC. This codes for CASSSDGWSYEQYF.

The genes are TRBV7-2 and TRBJ1-6, with unresolved D. The germline V gene encodes CDR1 SGHTA and CDR2 FQGNSA. The CDR3 extends over 18 amino acids. The V end was cut by 2 bases, the J end by 0 bases, with 14 bases between. CDR3: CASSLILVRSSYNSPLHF. CDR3 nucleotides: TGTGCCAGCAGCTTAATCCTTGTCAGAAGCTCCTATAATTCACCCCTCCACTTT.

This rearrangement joins TRBV21-1 to TRBJ2-7; the table's D call, TRBD2, has no DNA check behind it. TRBV21-1 is noted as a pseudogene. The CDR3 has 14 residues. In DNA form, the CDR3 reads TGTGCCAGCAGCAAAGTTATAACTCCCTACGAGCAGTACTTC. Translation gives CASSKVITPYEQYF.

This clone was counted a few times. This chain links TRBV6-1 with TRBJ2-7; maybe TRBD2 (5 bases). CDR3 length: 14 amino acids. Trimming shortened V by 5 bases and J by 6 bases, and 17 bases separated the two germline ends. Looked up from germline, CDR1 is MNHNS and CDR2 is SASEGT. The CDR3: CASSPPREGSEQYF. In nucleotides, the CDR3 is TGTGCCAGCAGTCCACCAAGAGAGGGTAGCGAGCAGTACTTC.

This clone was seen a handful of times. The chain couples TRBV7-9 to TRBJ2-7, with 7 bases fitting TRBD1. CDR1 and CDR2 from the germline V gene are SEHNR and FQNEAQ (reference sequence). With 5 bases clipped from V and 11 bases from J, the junction kept 12 bases outside the gene matches. This CDR3 is 13 amino acids long. This CDR3 reads CASSRGQAELEYF. In DNA form, the CDR3 reads TGTGCCAGCAGCCGTGGACAGGCCGAGCTGGAGTACTTC.

This clone occurred once. V and J are TRBV11-2 and TRBJ2-3; TRBD2 matches 10 bases. Germline V lookup: CDR1 SGHAT, CDR2 FQNNGV. The CDR3 has 13 amino acids. Trimming took 6 bases from V and 6 from J; bases not matched to a gene: 3. CDR3 amino acids: CASRLAGWDTQYF. The CDR3 coding sequence is TGTGCCAGCAGACTAGCGGGGTGGGATACGCAGTATTTT.

The chain joins TRBV6-6 to TRBJ2-3; weak D call: TRBD2 (6 bases). Germline V gene data show CDR1 as MNHNY and CDR2 as SVGAGI (reference sequence). The CDR3 spans 14 residues. V dropped 2 bases and J dropped 6 bases, with 12 bases sitting between them. The CDR3: CASSYQGLRDTQYF. The CDR3 DNA follows: TGTGCCAGCAGTTACCAGGGACTTCGGGATACGCAGTATTTT.

J is TRBJ2-7 and V is TRBV18; 13 bases are a match to TRBD2. The ends lost 6 bases at V and 5 bases at J; junction bases unmatched: 7. Germline-derived CDR1 and CDR2 are KGHSH and LQKENI. The CDR3 extends over 15 amino acids. The CDR3 nucleotides are TGTGCCAGCTCGTTCGGACTAGCGGGAGTAAACGAGCAGTACTTC. It codes for CASSFGLAGVNEQYF.

The chain couples TRBV11-2 to TRBJ1-2; 8 bases fit TRBD1. In germline, CDR1 is SGHAT, CDR2 FQNNGV. This CDR3 has 16 residues. Trimming removed 2 bases from V and 6 bases from J; junction bases left unmatched: 11. CDR3 loop: CASSLSGSDRVDGYTF. The CDR3 DNA reads TGTGCCAGCAGCTTAAGTGGCTCGGACAGGGTCGATGGCTACACCTTC.

This chain connects TRBV5-6 to TRBJ1-2; 7 nucleotides match TRBD1. V trimming: 4 bases; J trimming: 7 bases; junction bases outside the gene matches: 10. The CDR3 totals 14 residues. Per the germline V gene, CDR1 is SGHDT and CDR2 is YYEEEE. The CDR3 nucleotides are TGTGCCAGCAGCGTACGACAGGGAATATCTGGCTACACCTTC. Translation: CASSVRQGISGYTF.

This clone was counted only a few times. This chain connects TRBV10-3 to TRBJ2-1; a weak D match, TRBD1 (8 bases). Trimming stripped 0 bases from V and 5 bases from J, with 17 bases between. This CDR3 has 17 amino acids. CDR1 is ENHRY, CDR2 SYGVKD, per germline. In DNA form, the CDR3 reads TGTGCCATCAGTGAGTCCATGCGGGGGACAGGCCACAATGAGCAGTTCTTC. Translating it yields CAISESMRGTGHNEQFF.

This clone appeared once. V gene TRBV28 combines with J gene TRBJ1-2; tentative D call: TRBD1 (5 bases). This CDR3 contains 15 residues. Per the germline V gene, CDR1 is MDHEN and CDR2 is SYDVKM. The germline V and J ends were trimmed by 5 bases and 0 bases, with 13 bases remaining between them. The chain's CDR3 is CASSRGDASNYGYTF. The DNA of the CDR3 is TGTGCCAGCAGTCGGGGGGACGCCTCTAACTATGGCTACACCTTC.

This clone occurred a few times. CDR3 nucleotide sequence: TGTGCCAGCTCACCAAACCGGGACAGGTTACTCTCTGGGGCCAACGTCCTGACTTTC. Its translation: CASSPNRDRLLSGANVLTF. V usage is TRBV18 and J usage is TRBJ2-6; the match to TRBD1 covers 8 bases. The germline gives CDR1 KGHSH, CDR2 LQKENI. With 2 bases clipped from V and 0 bases from J, the junction kept 9 bases outside the gene matches. The CDR3 spans 19 residues.